The sequence of this TCR beta chain was determined in a study of blood T cell repertoires in COVID-19. TCRdb keeps only in-frame clones here, not all; method: immunoSEQ multiplex PCR. The data show roughly 300,000 clones, roughly 84% seen once. The CDR3 consists of 15 residues. After removal of 7 bases from V and 7 bases from J, the junction contained 12 bases not matched to a gene. Germline V gene lookup returns CDR1 LNHDA and CDR2 SQIVND (reference sequence). The sample holds one count of this clone. Sequencing was done on a sample of peripheral blood. The TCR originated in a human donor with COVID-19, enrolled during active disease. The donor label of this sample is uncertain. The chain carries TRBV19 and TRBJ1-5, with 8 positions matching TRBD1. The CDR3 nucleotides are TGTGCCAGTACCGTCGACAGGGGTCGGGGCCAGCCCCAGCATTTT. Its translation is CASTVDRGRGQPQHF.